The rows below give T cell receptor beta chains drawn from one sample of a study of T cells in tuberculosis. Sequenced by immunoSEQ multiplex PCR; TCRdb stores in-frame clones only, minus some. The table includes more than 35,000 clones, 94% detected once. The sample taken for sequencing was PBMCs. The receptor source for this set is a donor aged 10 to 29 with latent tuberculosis or without tuberculosis infection. Some clones in this sample may be carry-over from other donors' samples. Both conserved end residues are part of each CDR3. D genes are given only for firm matches. Clone size is stated in some rows and not others, as once, few, many or a class when expanded.

>TRBD1|TRBJ1-1|TRBV6-5|.
TGTGCCAGCAGTTACCGTCCCGGGACAGGGTTTGGTGAAGCTTTCTTT
CASSYRPGTGFGEAFF
>.|TRBJ1-2|TRBV6-5|few
TGTGCCAGCAGTTACGCGGCAGGGCCCTATGGCTACACCTTC
CASSYAAGPYGYTF
>.|TRBJ2-1|TRBV11-2|.
TGTGCCAGCAGCCAGACTAATGAGCAGTTCTTC
CASSQTNEQFF
>.|TRBJ1-1|TRBV19|.
TGTGCCAGTAGTATCGGGAACACTGAAGCTTTCTTT
CASSIGNTEAFF
>.|TRBJ1-6|TRBV10-3|.
TGTGCCATCAGTGTTACGGACGGGATCTATAATTCACCCCTCCACTTT
CAISVTDGIYNSPLHF
>.|TRBJ2-7|TRBV2|once
TGTGCCAGCAGCTACCACTCGAACGAGCAGTACTTC
CASSYHSNEQYF
>.|TRBJ2-7|TRBV7-2|once
TGTGCCAGCAGCTTGGGGGGATACTCCTACGAGCAGTACTTC
CASSLGGYSYEQYF
>.|TRBJ2-6|TRBV6-1|.
TGTGCCAGCGAGGACAGCTCTGGGGCCAACGTCCTGACTTTC
CASEDSSGANVLTF
>.|TRBJ1-4|TRBV2|.
TGTGCCAGCAGTGACGGCAGGGGATATGAAAAACTGTTTTTT
CASSDGRGYEKLFF
>.|TRBJ1-2|TRBV5-1|.
TGCGCCAGCAGCTTGGGACAGGACTATGGCTACACCTTC
CASSLGQDYGYTF
>.|TRBJ1-1|TRBV11-2|once
TGTGCCAGCAGCCACAGAGACCTCAGGACTGAAGCTTTCTTT
CASSHRDLRTEAFF
>.|TRBJ1-2|TRBV2|.
TGTGCCAGCACCGATCGCCTCAGGGGCTACACCTTC
CASTDRLRGYTF
>.|TRBJ2-5|TRBV19|.
TGTGCCAGTAGTACAGGGACTCTGCGGGGAGAGACCCAGTACTTC
CASSTGTLRGETQYF
>TRBD1|TRBJ2-1|TRBV18|.
TGTGCCAGCTCACCACCGGGGACAGGGTCCCACAATGAGCAGTTCTTC
CASSPPGTGSHNEQFF
>.|TRBJ2-3|TRBV14|.
TGTGCCAGCAGCCAAGATCAGGGGGATACGCAGTATTTT
CASSQDQGDTQYF
>.|TRBJ1-2|TRBV7-9|medium-sized
TGTGCCAGCAGCTTACTTAACTATGGCTACACCTTC
CASSLLNYGYTF
>.|TRBJ1-6|TRBV19|.
TGTGCCAGTAGTTTTAGTGGAGGGCGTAATTCACCCCTCCACTTT
CASSFSGGRNSPLHF
>.|TRBJ2-3|TRBV7-8|.
TGTGCCAGCAGCTTGGGCTTAGGCCTTGTAGATACGCAGTATTTT
CASSLGLGLVDTQYF
>.|TRBJ1-3|TRBV11-2|.
TGTGCCAGCAGCTTAGAGGTGGGGGGCTCTGGAAACACCATATATTTT
CASSLEVGGSGNTIYF
>TRBD2|TRBJ2-7|TRBV7-8|.
TGTGCCAGCAGCTTATTAGCGGGGACCTCCTACGAGCAGTACTTC
CASSLLAGTSYEQYF
>TRBD1|TRBJ1-1|TRBV18|.
TGTGCCAGCTCAAACCAGGGGGGGAACACTGAAGCTTTCTTT
CASSNQGGNTEAFF
>TRBD2|TRBJ2-3|TRBV10-2|.
TGCGCCAGCAGGCTAGCGGGGGACTCAGATACGCAGTATTTT
CASRLAGDSDTQYF
>TRBD1|TRBJ1-2|TRBV7-2|.
TGTGCCAGCAGCCCGAACCATACAGGGGTGAAGGGCTACACCTTC
CASSPNHTGVKGYTF
>.|TRBJ2-5|TRBV29-1|.
TGCAGCGCTTCCCGGAGGGGACAGAAAGAGACCCAGTACTTC
CSASRRGQKETQYF
>TRBD1|TRBJ2-1|TRBV6-5|.
TGTGCCAGCAGACAAGACAGGGAACCCTACAATGAGCAGTTCTTC
CASRQDREPYNEQFF
>.|TRBJ2-1|TRBV10-1|.
TGCGCCAGCAGTGAGTCTGGGACTGGATTGCTACGGGAGCAGTTCTTC
CASSESGTGLLREQFF
>.|TRBJ1-1|TRBV19|once
TGTGCCAGTAGCTATCAGGGGAACACTGAAGCTTTCTTT
CASSYQGNTEAFF
>.|TRBJ1-2|TRBV2|.
TGTGCCAGCAGTGACGTTGGGGGCCTATATGGCTACACCTTC
CASSDVGGLYGYTF
>.|TRBJ1-5|TRBV19|.
TGTGCCAGTAGTCAAGGAGGGGCTTGGGGGCCCCAGCATTTT
CASSQGGAWGPQHF
>.|TRBJ2-1|TRBV7-8|.
TGTGCCAGCACCCTCATGGGGTTTGAGGACTTCAATGAGCAGTTCTTC
CASTLMGFEDFNEQFF
>.|TRBJ2-6|TRBV10-2|.
TGCGCCAGCAGTGGGAGAGGTGGGGCCAACGTCCTGACTTTC
CASSGRGGANVLTF
>TRBD1|TRBJ1-2|TRBV19|.
TGTGCCAGTAGTCCTCAGGGACAGGCCCCCTATGGCTACACCTTC
CASSPQGQAPYGYTF
>.|TRBJ1-1|TRBV11-3|.
TGTGCCAGCAGTCAAGGGGGAGCAACTGAAGCTTTCTTT
CASSQGGATEAFF
>TRBD2|TRBJ2-1|TRBV5-1|.
TGCGCCAGCAGCTTGAAGGTTTGGCGGGGGGGCCGGTTTATGACCTACAATGAGCAGTTCTTC
CASSLKVWRGGRFMTYNEQFF
>.|TRBJ2-5|TRBV7-2|.
TGTGCCAGCAGCTTATCATCCCAAGAGACCCAGTACTTC
CASSLSSQETQYF
>TRBD2|TRBJ2-7|TRBV5-4|.
TGTGCCAGCAGCACCTCACTAGCGGGCGGAATCTACGAGCAGTACTTC
CASSTSLAGGIYEQYF
>TRBD1|TRBJ2-3|TRBV29-1|.
TGCAGCGTGAGGGGGACAGGGGGAGCCACAGATACGCAGTATTTT
CSVRGTGGATDTQYF
>.|TRBJ2-7|TRBV7-8|.
TGTGCCAGCAGCTTACCGGGGGTTTACGAGCAGTACTTC
CASSLPGVYEQYF
>.|TRBJ1-5|TRBV12-5|.
TGTGCTAGTGGTTTGGTAGTTAGAGGAGGGTGGGACCAGCCCCAGCATTTT
CASGLVVRGGWDQPQHF
>TRBD2|TRBJ2-2|TRBV5-4|.
TGTGCCAGCAGCCCGGGGGGGCGCGCGAACACCGGGGAGCTGTTTTTT
CASSPGGRANTGELFF
>.|TRBJ2-1|TRBV12-2|.
TGTGCAAGTCGCTTAGTGGGACTGAAAGTAGGCAATGAGCAGTTCTTC
CASRLVGLKVGNEQFF
>.|TRBJ1-4|TRBV15|.
TGTGCCACCAGCAGGGACAGTAATGAAAAACTGTTTTTT
CATSRDSNEKLFF
>TRBD2|TRBJ2-3|TRBV7-2|.
TGTGCCAGCAGCTTAGCGAAGAGCGGGGGGGAATTTCCTGAACCTTCCACAGATACGCAGTATTTT
CASSLAKSGGEFPEPSTDTQYF
>.|TRBJ2-3|TRBV7-3|.
TGTGCCAGCAGCTTCGGGGTGGGGTCCCCAGATACGCAGTATTTT
CASSFGVGSPDTQYF
>.|TRBJ2-1|TRBV7-2|.
TGTGCCAGCAGCCCAGCGTCGCAGGGCGGTGAGCAGTTCTTC
CASSPASQGGEQFF
>TRBD1|TRBJ2-2|TRBV18|once
TGTGCCAGCTCACCAAGGGCAGGGGGCGGACTCAACACCGGGGAGCTGTTTTTT
CASSPRAGGGLNTGELFF
>TRBD2|TRBJ2-1|TRBV5-1|.
TGCGCCAGCAGCTTGCGGGGGGGCTACAATGAGCAGTTCTTC
CASSLRGGYNEQFF
>TRBD2|TRBJ2-7|TRBV5-4|.
TGTGCCAGCAGCGACGGGACTAGCGGATTCTACGAGCAGTACTTC
CASSDGTSGFYEQYF
>TRBD1|TRBJ2-6|TRBV4-2|.
TGTGCCAGCAGCCAAACAGGGGCTGGGGCCAACGTCCTGACTTTC
CASSQTGAGANVLTF
>TRBD1|TRBJ2-3|TRBV19|.
TGTGCCAGTAGTACCCGGGACAGGGCAGTTCTGGTAGATACGCAGTATTTT
CASSTRDRAVLVDTQYF
>.|TRBJ1-1|TRBV11-2|.
TGTGCCAGCAGCTACAGCTCGTCGGGAACTGAAGCTTTCTTT
CASSYSSSGTEAFF
>.|TRBJ2-1|TRBV6-5|.
TGTGCCAGCAGTTACTCAGGACAGCTCTACAATGAGCAGTTCTTC
CASSYSGQLYNEQFF
>.|TRBJ2-7|TRBV7-2|.
TGTGCCAGCAGCTTAGGTAGCTCCGGAGGATCCTACGAGCAGTACTTC
CASSLGSSGGSYEQYF